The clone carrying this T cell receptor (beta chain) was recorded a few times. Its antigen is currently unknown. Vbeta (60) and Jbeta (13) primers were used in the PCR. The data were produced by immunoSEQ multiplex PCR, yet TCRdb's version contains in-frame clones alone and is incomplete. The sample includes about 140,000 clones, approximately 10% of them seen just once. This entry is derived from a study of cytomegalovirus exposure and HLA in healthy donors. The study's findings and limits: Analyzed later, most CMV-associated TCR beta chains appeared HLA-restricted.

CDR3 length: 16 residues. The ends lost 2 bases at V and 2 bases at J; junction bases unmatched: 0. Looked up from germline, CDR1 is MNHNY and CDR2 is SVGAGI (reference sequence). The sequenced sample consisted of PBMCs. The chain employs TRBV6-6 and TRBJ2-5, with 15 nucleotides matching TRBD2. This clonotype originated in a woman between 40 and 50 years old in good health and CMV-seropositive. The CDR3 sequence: CASSYGTSGGQETQYF. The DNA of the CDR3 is TGTGCCAGCAGTTACGGGACTAGCGGGGGGCAAGAGACCCAGTACTTC.